The clone carrying this T cell receptor (beta chain) was detected only once. The CDR3 runs to 17 residues. Trimming at V came to 0 bases and at J to 7 bases, leaving 14 bases not matched to a gene. Germline V gene lookup returns CDR1 SGHNT and CDR2 YYREEE (reference sequence). Here immunoSEQ multiplex PCR was the method, and the copy in TCRdb shows in-frame clones only, minus some. The repertoire consists of 1,100,000 or so clones, with about 84% occurring once and the leading ten covering roughly 0.56%. This sample was included in a study of shared clonotypes between healthy human individuals. The receptor was derived from a man aged 18 to 30 in good health. Some clones in this sample may be carry-over from other donors' samples. The gene calls are TRBV5-4 and TRBJ2-7, with TRBD1 matching 9 bases. Sequenced sample: memory CD4+ T cells from PBMCs. The subset here: CD45RA-negative fraction. CDR3 amino acids: CASSLGWGDRATREQYF. The CDR3 region has the DNA TGTGCCAGCAGCTTGGGGTGGGGGGACAGGGCCACGAGGGAGCAGTACTTC.